The source of this T cell receptor (beta chain) is a study of T cell repertoires in cytomegalovirus infection. On the study more broadly: Public TCR beta signatures were indicative of both CMV infection and a matching HLA type. General study points: CMV carriers with the relevant HLA were identified by cumulative public TCR beta family frequency.

As concerns this clonotype: The antigen is not known.

TCRdb used MiXCR to reprocess the reads, holding one entry per CDR3 protein. The table lists roughly 340,000 distinct CDR3 sequences, 25% to 30% of them singletons, with roughly 20% in the top ten. The sequences come from cultured PBMCs, collected from culture after CMV antigen stimulation. The clonotype comes from a human donor in good health (CMV status not recorded). Some clones in this sample may be carry-over from other donors' samples.

CDR3 residues: CATRDYNTDTQYF. The CDR3 coding sequence is TGTGCCACCCGGGACTATAACACAGATACGCAGTATTTT. The rearrangement joins TRBV10-3 to TRBJ2-3; 7 bases line up with TRBD2. This CDR3 region has 13 residues. Germline values: CDR1 ENHRY, CDR2 SYGVKD. The ends lost 10 bases at V and 2 bases at J; junction bases unmatched: 6.